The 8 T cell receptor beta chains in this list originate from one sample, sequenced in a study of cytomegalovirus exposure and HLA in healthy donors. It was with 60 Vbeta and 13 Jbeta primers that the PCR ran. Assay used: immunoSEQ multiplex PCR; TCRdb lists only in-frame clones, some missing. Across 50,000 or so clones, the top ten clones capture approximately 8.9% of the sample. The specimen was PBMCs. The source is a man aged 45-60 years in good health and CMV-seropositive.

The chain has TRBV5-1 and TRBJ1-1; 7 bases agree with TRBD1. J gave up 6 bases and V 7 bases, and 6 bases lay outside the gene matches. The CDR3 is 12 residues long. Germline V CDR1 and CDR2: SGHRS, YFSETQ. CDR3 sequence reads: CASHRDSAEAFF. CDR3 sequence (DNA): TGCGCCAGCCACCGGGACAGCGCTGAAGCTTTCTTT.

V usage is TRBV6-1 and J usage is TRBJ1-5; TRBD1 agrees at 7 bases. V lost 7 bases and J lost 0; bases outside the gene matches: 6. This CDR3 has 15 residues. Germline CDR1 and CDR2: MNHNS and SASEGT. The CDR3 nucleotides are TGTGCCAGCACCCGACAGGGATATAGCAATCAGCCCCAGCATTTT. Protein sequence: CASTRQGYSNQPQHF.

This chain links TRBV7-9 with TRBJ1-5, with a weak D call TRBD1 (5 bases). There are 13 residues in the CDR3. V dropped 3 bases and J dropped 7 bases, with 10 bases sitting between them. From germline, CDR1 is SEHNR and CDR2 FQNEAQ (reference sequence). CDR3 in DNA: TGTGCCAGCAGCTTCGCACAGGACCAGCCCCAGCATTTT. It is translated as CASSFAQDQPQHF.

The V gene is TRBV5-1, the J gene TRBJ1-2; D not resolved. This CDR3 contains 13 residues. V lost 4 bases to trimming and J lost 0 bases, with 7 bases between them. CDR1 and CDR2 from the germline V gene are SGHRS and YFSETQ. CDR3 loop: CASSLIANYGYTF. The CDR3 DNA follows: TGCGCCAGCAGCCTCATAGCTAACTATGGCTACACCTTC.

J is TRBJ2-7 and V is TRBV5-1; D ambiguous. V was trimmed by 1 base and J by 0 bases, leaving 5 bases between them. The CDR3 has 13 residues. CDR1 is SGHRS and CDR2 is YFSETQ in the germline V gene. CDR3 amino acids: CASSLSSSYEQYF. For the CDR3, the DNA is TGCGCCAGCAGCTTGTCCAGCTCCTACGAGCAGTACTTC.

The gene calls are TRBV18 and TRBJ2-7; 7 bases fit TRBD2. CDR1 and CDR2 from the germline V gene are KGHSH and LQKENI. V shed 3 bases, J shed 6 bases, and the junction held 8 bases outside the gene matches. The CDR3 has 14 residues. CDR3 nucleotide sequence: TGTGCCAGCTCACCCCTTAGCGGGCTCGGCGAGCAGTACTTC. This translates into CASSPLSGLGEQYF.

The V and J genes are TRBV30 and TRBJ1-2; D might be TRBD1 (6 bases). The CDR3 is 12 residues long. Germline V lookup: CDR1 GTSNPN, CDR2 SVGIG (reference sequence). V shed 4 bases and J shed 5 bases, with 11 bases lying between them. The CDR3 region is CAWNQGTYGYTF. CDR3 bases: TGTGCCTGGAATCAGGGGACGTATGGCTACACCTTC.

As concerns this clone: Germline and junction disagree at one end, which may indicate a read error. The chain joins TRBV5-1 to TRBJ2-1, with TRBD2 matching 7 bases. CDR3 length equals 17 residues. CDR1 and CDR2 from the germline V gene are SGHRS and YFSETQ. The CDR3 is CASNPKSSGVSDNEQFF. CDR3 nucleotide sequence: TGCGCCAGCAACCCGAAATCCAGCGGGGTCTCCGACAATGAGCAGTTCTTC.